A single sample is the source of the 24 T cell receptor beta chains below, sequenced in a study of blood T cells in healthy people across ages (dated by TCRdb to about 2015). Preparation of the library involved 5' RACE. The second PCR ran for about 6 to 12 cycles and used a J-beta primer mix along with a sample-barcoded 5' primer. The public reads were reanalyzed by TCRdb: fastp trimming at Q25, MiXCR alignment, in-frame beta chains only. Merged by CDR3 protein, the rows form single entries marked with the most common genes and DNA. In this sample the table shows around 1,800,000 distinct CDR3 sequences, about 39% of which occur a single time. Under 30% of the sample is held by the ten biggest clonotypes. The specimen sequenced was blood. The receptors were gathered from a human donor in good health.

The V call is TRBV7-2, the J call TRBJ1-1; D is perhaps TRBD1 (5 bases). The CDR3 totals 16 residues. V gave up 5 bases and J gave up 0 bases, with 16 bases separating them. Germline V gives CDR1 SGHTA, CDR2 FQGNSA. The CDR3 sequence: CASSPYPRGLNTEAFF. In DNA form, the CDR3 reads TGTGCCAGCAGCCCGTACCCGAGGGGTTTGAACACTGAAGCTTTCTTT.

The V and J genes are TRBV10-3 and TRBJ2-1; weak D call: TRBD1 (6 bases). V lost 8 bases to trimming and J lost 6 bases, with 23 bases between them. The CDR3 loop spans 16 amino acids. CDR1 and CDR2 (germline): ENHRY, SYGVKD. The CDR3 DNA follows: TGTGCCATCCAATCCTCCGAGACAGGAGGTGTCAATGAGCAGTTCTTC. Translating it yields CAIQSSETGGVNEQFF.

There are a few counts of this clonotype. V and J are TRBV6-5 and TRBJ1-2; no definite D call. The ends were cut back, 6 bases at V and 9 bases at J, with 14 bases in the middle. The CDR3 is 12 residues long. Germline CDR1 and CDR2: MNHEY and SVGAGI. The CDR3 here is CASSPASRRYTF. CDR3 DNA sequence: TGTGCCAGCAGCCCCGCTTCCAGACGCTACACCTTC.

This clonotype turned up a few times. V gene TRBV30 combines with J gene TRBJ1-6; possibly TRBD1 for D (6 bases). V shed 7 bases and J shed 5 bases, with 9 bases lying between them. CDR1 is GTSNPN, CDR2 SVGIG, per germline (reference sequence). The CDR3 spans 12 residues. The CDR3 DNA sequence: TGTGCCTACAACAGGGATAATTCACCCCTCCACTTT. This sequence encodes CAYNRDNSPLHF.

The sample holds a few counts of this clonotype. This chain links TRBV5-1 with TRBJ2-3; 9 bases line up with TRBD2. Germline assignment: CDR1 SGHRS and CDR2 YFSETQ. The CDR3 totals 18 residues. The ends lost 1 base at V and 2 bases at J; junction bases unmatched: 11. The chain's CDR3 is CASSLYGGSGGYTDTQYF. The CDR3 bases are TGCGCCAGCAGCTTGTATGGTGGTAGCGGGGGATACACAGATACGCAGTATTTT.

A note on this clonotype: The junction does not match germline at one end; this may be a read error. The CDR3 loop is CNARIQGGFIKTQYF. CDR3 bases: TGCAATGCTAGAATACAGGGCGGTTTCATAAAGACCCAGTACTTC. The V gene is TRBV20-1, the J gene TRBJ2-5; perhaps TRBD1 as D (6 bases). This CDR3 comprises 15 residues. CDR1 DFQATT and CDR2 SNEGSKA come from the germline V gene (reference sequence).

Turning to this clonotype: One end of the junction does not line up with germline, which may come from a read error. For the CDR3, the DNA is TGTGCCAGCTCTCCACCAGGCAGACTCTATAATTCACCCCTCCACTTT. Protein: CASSPPGRLYNSPLHF. V usage is TRBV18 and J usage is TRBJ1-6; D not resolved. Germline V lookup: CDR1 KGHSH, CDR2 LQKENI. The CDR3 is 16 residues long.

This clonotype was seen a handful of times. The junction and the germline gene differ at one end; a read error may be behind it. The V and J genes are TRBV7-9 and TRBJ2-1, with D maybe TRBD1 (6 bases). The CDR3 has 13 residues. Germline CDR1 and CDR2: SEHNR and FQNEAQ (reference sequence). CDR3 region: CASSLDRTDEQFF. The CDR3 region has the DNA TGCGCCAGCAGCTTAGACAGGACAGATGAGCAGTTCTTC.

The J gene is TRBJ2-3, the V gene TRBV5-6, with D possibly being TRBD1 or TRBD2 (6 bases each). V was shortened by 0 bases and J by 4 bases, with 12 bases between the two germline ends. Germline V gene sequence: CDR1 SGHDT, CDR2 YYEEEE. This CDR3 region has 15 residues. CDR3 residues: CASSLAPGAADTQYF. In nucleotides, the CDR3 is TGTGCCAGCAGCTTGGCCCCGGGGGCGGCAGATACGCAGTATTTT.

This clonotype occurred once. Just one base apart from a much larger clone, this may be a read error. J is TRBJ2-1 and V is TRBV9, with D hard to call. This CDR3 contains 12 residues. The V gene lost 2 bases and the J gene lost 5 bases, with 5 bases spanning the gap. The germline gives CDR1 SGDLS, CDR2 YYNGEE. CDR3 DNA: TGTGCCAGCAGCGTGGCCGACAATGAGCAGTTCTTC. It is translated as CASSVADNEQFF.

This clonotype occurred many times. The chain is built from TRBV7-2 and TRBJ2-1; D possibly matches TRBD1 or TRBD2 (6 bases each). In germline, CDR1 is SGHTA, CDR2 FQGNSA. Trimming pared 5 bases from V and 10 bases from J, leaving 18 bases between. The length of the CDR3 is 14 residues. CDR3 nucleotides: TGTGCCAGCAGCCCCCCCGGGGGCCTTCGAGAGCAGTTCTTC. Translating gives CASSPPGGLREQFF.

In nucleotides, the CDR3 is TGCAGTGCTAGGTCCCTAGCGGGGGGAAGCTCCTACAATGAGCAGTTCTTC. Its translation: CSARSLAGGSSYNEQFF. V and J are TRBV20-1 and TRBJ2-1; 11 nucleotides line up with TRBD2. CDR1 and CDR2 (germline): DFQATT, SNEGSKA (reference sequence). CDR3 length: 17 amino acids. V trimming: 3 bases; J trimming: 0 bases; junction bases outside the gene matches: 7.

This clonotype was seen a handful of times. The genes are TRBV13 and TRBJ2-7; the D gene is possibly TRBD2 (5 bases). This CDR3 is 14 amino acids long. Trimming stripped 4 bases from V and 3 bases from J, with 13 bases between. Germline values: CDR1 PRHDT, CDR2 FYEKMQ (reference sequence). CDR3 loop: CASSSPADSYEQYF. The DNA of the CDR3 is TGTGCCAGCAGCTCCCCAGCGGATAGCTACGAGCAGTACTTC. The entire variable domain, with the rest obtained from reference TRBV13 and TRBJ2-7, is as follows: AAGVIQSPRHLIKEKRETATLKCYPIPRHDTVYWYQQGPGQDPQFLISFYEKMQSDKGSIPDRFSAQQFSDYHSELNMSSLELGDSALYFCASSSPADSYEQYFGPGTRLTVT.

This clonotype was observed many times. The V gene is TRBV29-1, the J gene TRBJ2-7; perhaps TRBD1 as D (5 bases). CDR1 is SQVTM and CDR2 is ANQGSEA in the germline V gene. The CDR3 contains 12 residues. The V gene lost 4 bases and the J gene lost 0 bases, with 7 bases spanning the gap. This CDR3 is CSVGQSSYEQYF. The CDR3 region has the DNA TGCAGCGTTGGACAGAGCTCCTACGAGCAGTACTTC.

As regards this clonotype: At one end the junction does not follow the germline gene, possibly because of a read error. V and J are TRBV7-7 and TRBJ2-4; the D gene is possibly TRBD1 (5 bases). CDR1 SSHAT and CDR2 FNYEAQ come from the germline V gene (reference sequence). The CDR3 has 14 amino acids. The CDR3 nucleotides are TGTGCTAGCAGCTTAGCAGGCAAGGACAATGAGCAGTACTTC. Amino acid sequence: CASSLAGKDNEQYF.

CDR3 sequence: CSAERQLYYGYTF. The CDR3 bases are TGCAGTGCCGAACGACAGCTCTACTATGGCTACACCTTC. V and J are TRBV20-1 and TRBJ1-2; D is possibly TRBD1 (5 bases). Deletions cut 6 bases from V and 3 bases from J, with 14 bases between. Germline loops: CDR1 DFQATT, CDR2 SNEGSKA (reference sequence). The CDR3 runs 13 residues.

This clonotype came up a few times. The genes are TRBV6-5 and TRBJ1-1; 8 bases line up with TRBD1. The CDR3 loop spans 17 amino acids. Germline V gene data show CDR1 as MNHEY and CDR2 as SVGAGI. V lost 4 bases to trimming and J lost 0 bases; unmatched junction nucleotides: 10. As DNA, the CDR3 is TGTGCCAGCAGTTCGTGGACAGGGAATTACATGAACACTGAAGCTTTCTTT. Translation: CASSSWTGNYMNTEAFF.

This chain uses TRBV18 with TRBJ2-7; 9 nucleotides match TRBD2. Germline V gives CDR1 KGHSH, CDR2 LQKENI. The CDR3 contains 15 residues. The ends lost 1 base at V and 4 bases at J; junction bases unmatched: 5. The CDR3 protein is CASSPRASGEYEQYF. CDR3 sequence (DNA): TGTGCCAGCTCACCACGGGCTAGCGGGGAATACGAGCAGTACTTC. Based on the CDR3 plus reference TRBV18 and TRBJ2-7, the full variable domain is NAGVMQNPRHLVRRRGQEARLRCSPMKGHSHVYWYRQLPEEGLKFMVYLQKENIIDESGMPKERFSAEFPKEGPSILRIQQVVRGDSAAYFCASSPRASGEYEQYFGPGTRLTVT.

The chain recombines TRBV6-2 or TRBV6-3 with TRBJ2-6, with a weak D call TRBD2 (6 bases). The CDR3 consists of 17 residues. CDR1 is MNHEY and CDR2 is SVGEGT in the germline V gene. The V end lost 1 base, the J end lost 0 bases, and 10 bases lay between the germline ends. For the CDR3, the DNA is TGTGCCAGCAGTTACTGGGGGGATAGCTCTGGGGCCAACGTCCTGACTTTC. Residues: CASSYWGDSSGANVLTF.

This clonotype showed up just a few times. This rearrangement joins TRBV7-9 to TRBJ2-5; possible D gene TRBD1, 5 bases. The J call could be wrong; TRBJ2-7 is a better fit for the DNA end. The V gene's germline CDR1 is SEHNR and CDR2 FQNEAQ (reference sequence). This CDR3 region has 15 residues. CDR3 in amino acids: CASSTNIQGYNEQYF. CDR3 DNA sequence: TGTGCCAGCAGCACTAATATTCAGGGTTATAACGAGCAGTACTTC.

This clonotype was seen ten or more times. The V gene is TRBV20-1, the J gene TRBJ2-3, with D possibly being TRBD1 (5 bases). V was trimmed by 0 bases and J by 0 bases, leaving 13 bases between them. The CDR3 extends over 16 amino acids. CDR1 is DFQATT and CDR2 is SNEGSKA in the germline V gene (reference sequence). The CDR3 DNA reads TGCAGTGCTAGAGATCGACAGAAACATAGCACAGATACGCAGTATTTT. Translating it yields CSARDRQKHSTDTQYF.

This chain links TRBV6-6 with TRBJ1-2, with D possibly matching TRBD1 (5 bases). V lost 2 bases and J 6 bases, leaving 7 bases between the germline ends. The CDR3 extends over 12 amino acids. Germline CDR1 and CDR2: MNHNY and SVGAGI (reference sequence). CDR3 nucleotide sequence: TGTGCCAGCAGTTACCCAGGGAATGGCTACACCTTC. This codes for CASSYPGNGYTF.

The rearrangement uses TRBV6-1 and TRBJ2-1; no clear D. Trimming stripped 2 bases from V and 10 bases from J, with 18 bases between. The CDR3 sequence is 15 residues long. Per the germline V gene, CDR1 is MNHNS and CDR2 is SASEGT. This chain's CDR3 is CASSERGVPTYEQFF. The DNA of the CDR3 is TGTGCCAGCAGTGAACGTGGGGTACCAACCTACGAGCAGTTCTTC.

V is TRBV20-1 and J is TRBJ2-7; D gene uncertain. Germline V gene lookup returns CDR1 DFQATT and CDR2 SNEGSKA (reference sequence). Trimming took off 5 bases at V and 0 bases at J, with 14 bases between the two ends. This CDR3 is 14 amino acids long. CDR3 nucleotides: TGCAGTGCTCCACGCGGCGGAAACTCCTACGAGCAGTACTTC. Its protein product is CSAPRGGNSYEQYF.